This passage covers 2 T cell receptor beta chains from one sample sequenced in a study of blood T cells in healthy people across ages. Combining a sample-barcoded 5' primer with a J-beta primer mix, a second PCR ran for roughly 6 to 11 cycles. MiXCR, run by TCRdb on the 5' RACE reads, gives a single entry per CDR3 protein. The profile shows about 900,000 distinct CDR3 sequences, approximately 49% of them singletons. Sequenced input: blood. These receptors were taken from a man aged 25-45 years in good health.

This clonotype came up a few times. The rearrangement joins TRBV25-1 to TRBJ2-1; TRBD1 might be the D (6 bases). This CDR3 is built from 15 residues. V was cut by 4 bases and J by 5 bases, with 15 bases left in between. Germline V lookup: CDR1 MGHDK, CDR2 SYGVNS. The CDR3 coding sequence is TGTGCCAGCAGTGTCAGGGGTGGGCCTGACAATGAGCAGTTCTTC. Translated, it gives CASSVRGGPDNEQFF.

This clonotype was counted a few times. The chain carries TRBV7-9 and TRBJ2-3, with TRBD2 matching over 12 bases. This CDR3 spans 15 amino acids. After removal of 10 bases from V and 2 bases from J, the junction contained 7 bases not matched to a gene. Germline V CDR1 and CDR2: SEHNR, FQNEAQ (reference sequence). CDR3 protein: CAIVLAGGFTDTQYF. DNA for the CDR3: TGTGCCATCGTACTAGCGGGGGGCTTCACAGATACGCAGTATTTT. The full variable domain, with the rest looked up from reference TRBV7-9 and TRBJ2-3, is DTGVSQNPRHKITKRGQNVTFRCDPISEHNRLYWYRQTLGQGPEFLTYFQNEAQLEKSRLLSDRFSAERPKGSFSTLEIQRTEQGDSAMYLCAIVLAGGFTDTQYFGPGTRLTVL.